The sequence of this TCR beta chain was determined in a study of T cell responses to AZD1222 COVID-19 vaccine (dated by TCRdb to the early 2020s). Study-wide context: AZD1222 recipients with second doses at about 4 weeks or about 12 weeks were pooled, because spike-specific TCR depth and breadth did not differ between schedules. TCR sequencing covered fewer than 250 trial participants: about 210 given two doses of AZD1222 and approximately 25 given two doses of MenACWY control vaccine. Trial participants were enrolled by age into subgroups of 18-55, 56-69 and 70-plus years, and approximately 150, 30 and 60 TCR-sequenced participants, respectively, were included in these subgroups.

The CDR3 regions of human TCRbeta chains were analyzed by immunosequencing. As for how the authors treated the data: Repertoire TCRs were matched against a reference library of SARS-CoV-2-specific TCRs generated with the MIRA antigen-specificity platform. Breadth meant the fraction of unique TCRs that were SARS-CoV-2-associated, whereas depth meant the fraction of total T cells that were SARS-CoV-2-associated. Each spike-specific TCR was assigned to its reactive spike region and to a CD4 or CD8 class using the MIRA data. Log10-transformed breadth and depth values were compared by one-way ANOVA with Sidak's multiple comparisons tests. As stored in TCRdb, this immuneACCESS dataset retains in-frame rearrangements with V and J assigned. A fraction of the clones does not appear; measured against another copy, unresolved V genes explain less than half of the discrepancy, and the remainder lacks a known reason. That table is the source of V, J and clone size, and D and trimming were worked out from the DNA. In this sample the table shows about 120,000 clones, less than 95% of which occur a single time. Less than 9% of the sample belongs to the ten largest clones.

As for this clone: No antigen is known for it. Per-base quality was not reported, and no clone a single base away is much larger than it.

This specimen's time point label, per the study, means: baseline before first vaccination. Samples from vaccinated people were obtained from the UK trials COV001 and COV002, which included a single-blind randomized controlled phase 2/3 trial of AZD1222 (ChAdOx1 nCoV-19) in healthy adults. Trial participant PBMC samples were collected at day 0 and day 28 after the second dose for TCRbeta chain sequencing. Based on the germline V gene, the CDR1 and CDR2 sequences are SGHAT and FQNNGV. From V the trimming removes 0 bases and from J it removes 0 bases, while the gene matches leave 8 bases of the junction unaccounted for. The CDR3 spans 19 residues, from the cysteine through the phenylalanine. The CDR3 DNA has 57 bases and is translated from base 1. On the study overall, not on this receptor specifically: Conclusions about previously exposed vaccinees are limited because only 5 or 6 AZD1222 recipients were SARS-CoV-2 seropositive at baseline. After two AZD1222 doses, both the breadth and the depth of spike-specific TCRs were significantly higher than at day 0 and than in MenACWY recipients. In the small 56-69-year group, the increase in depth fell short of significance, most likely because of low power. Vaccine-associated CD4 TCRs spanned the whole spike protein, with dominant responses in regions 160-218 and 743-854. Nearly half of unique spike-specific TCRs reportedly recognized epitopes outside regions mutated in the B.1.351 and B.1.1.7 variants. Because no day 14 peak-response samples were available, repertoires were characterized only after the peak T cell response. Participants were mostly white British and included more females than males, and it was suggested by the authors that clonal diversity may have been underestimated.

The chain was built from TRBV11-2 and TRBJ2-1; 10 of the junction bases match TRBD1. The sample was peripheral blood, taken on day 0 of AZD1222 vaccination. This receptor was identified in an adult in good health. The CDR3 region has the sequence CASSLDLTGGPSSYNEQFF. At the DNA level, the sequence is TGTGCCAGCAGCTTAGATCTGACAGGGGGCCCCAGCTCCTACAATGAGCAGTTCTTC.